This T cell receptor beta chain was captured in a study of blood T cells in healthy people across ages. Study-level points and caveats: Unsorted PBMCs blocked a conclusive comparison of naive and antigen-experienced cells.

This CDR3 region has 15 residues. Per the germline V gene, CDR1 is DFQATT and CDR2 is SNEGSKA (reference sequence). PCR was performed a second time for about 7 to 12 cycles using a sample-barcoded 5' primer and a J-beta primer mix. TCRdb called the 5' RACE reads again in MiXCR, with one record for every CDR3 protein. In the table there are just under 900,000 distinct CDR3 sequences, 25% to 35% of which are singletons. Remarks on this clonotype: The antigen remains undetermined. Since a much larger clone is just one base distant, this may be a read error.

Sequences were obtained from blood. This receptor was obtained from a woman of 80 years or more in good health. The genes are TRBV20-1 and TRBJ2-5; the match to TRBD2 covers 10 bases. The DNA end lines up better with TRBJ2-7; the J call may be wrong. The CDR3 coding sequence is TGCAGTGCTAGACCCGGGACTAGCGAGGCTGTCGAGCAGTACTTC. It specifies CSARPGTSEAVEQYF.